This is a list of T cell receptor beta chains from one sample in a study of Graves' ophthalmopathy and Graves' hyperthyroidism. Each CDR3 protein is one row after TCRdb ran MiXCR on the multiplex PCR reads. The table includes 680,000 or so distinct CDR3 sequences, about 20% detected once. What was sequenced was peripheral blood. The receptor set was obtained from a woman aged 18-35 years with stable Graves' hyperthyroidism. Some clones in this sample may be carry-over from other donors' samples. Each CDR3 is given with its conserved first and last residue. The order of the fields is V gene, J gene, clone size, D gene, CDR3 protein, CDR3 DNA. A D gene is named only where the DNA matches it firmly. Not all rows give a size; the values are once, few, many and, for expanded clones, a class.

v_gene: TRBV15
j_gene: TRBJ2-7
abundance: -
d_gene: TRBD2
CDR3aa: CATSLEGNSPGLAGAYEQYF
CDR3nt: TGTGCCACCAGCCTAGAGGGGAACAGTCCGGGACTAGCGGGAGCCTACGAGCAGTACTTC

v_gene: TRBV4-2
j_gene: TRBJ2-2
abundance: few
d_gene: TRBD1
CDR3aa: CASSLDRVSLAGELFF
CDR3nt: TGTGCCAGCAGCCTCGACAGGGTATCGTTGGCCGGGGAGCTGTTTTTT

v_gene: TRBV28
j_gene: TRBJ2-7
abundance: many
d_gene: -
CDR3aa: CASSFGQIYGQYF
CDR3nt: TGTGCCAGCAGTTTCGGGCAGATTTACGGTCAGTACTTC

v_gene: TRBV5-1
j_gene: TRBJ2-1
abundance: -
d_gene: -
CDR3aa: CASSFRGRDNEQFF
CDR3nt: TGCGCCAGCAGCTTCAGGGGACGGGACAATGAGCAGTTCTTC

v_gene: TRBV6-5
j_gene: TRBJ1-5
abundance: many
d_gene: -
CDR3aa: CASSYSRDGINQPQHF
CDR3nt: TGTGCCAGCAGTTACTCAAGGGACGGGATCAATCAGCCCCAGCATTTT

v_gene: TRBV6-5
j_gene: TRBJ2-5
abundance: -
d_gene: TRBD1
CDR3aa: CASSYVSGQGRETQYF
CDR3nt: TGTGCCAGCAGTTACGTGTCGGGACAGGGCCGCGAGACCCAGTACTTC

v_gene: TRBV11-1
j_gene: TRBJ2-7
abundance: few
d_gene: TRBD2
CDR3aa: CASSALAGGYEQYF
CDR3nt: TGTGCCAGCAGCGCGCTAGCGGGGGGCTACGAGCAGTACTTC

v_gene: TRBV2
j_gene: TRBJ1-2
abundance: many
d_gene: TRBD1
CDR3aa: CASIPEGGDGYTF
CDR3nt: TGTGCCAGCATCCCTGAAGGGGGCGATGGCTACACCTTC

v_gene: TRBV13
j_gene: TRBJ1-2
abundance: few
d_gene: -
CDR3aa: CASSLVQTDGYTF
CDR3nt: TGTGCCAGCAGCTTAGTACAGACAGATGGCTACACCTTC

v_gene: TRBV7-2
j_gene: TRBJ2-5
abundance: -
d_gene: TRBD2
CDR3aa: CASNVGGTGETQYF
CDR3nt: TGTGCCAGCAACGTGGGGGGGACGGGGGAGACCCAGTACTTC

v_gene: TRBV12-3/TRBV12-4
j_gene: TRBJ2-4
abundance: -
d_gene: -
CDR3aa: CASSLSGGADIQYF
CDR3nt: TGTGCCAGCAGTTTAAGTGGGGGGGCAGACATTCAGTACTTC

v_gene: TRBV19
j_gene: TRBJ1-5
abundance: many
d_gene: TRBD1
CDR3aa: CASSRDSDQPQHF
CDR3nt: TGTGCCAGTAGTAGGGACAGCGATCAGCCCCAGCATTTT

v_gene: TRBV6-1
j_gene: TRBJ1-6
abundance: -
d_gene: -
CDR3aa: CASSVQGGRSPLHF
CDR3nt: TGTGCCAGCAGCGTACAGGGAGGAAGGTCACCCCTCCACTTT

v_gene: TRBV28
j_gene: TRBJ1-2
abundance: many
d_gene: -
CDR3aa: CASTLPQEGGYTF
CDR3nt: TGTGCCAGCACCCTCCCCCAGGAGGGGGGCTACACCTTC